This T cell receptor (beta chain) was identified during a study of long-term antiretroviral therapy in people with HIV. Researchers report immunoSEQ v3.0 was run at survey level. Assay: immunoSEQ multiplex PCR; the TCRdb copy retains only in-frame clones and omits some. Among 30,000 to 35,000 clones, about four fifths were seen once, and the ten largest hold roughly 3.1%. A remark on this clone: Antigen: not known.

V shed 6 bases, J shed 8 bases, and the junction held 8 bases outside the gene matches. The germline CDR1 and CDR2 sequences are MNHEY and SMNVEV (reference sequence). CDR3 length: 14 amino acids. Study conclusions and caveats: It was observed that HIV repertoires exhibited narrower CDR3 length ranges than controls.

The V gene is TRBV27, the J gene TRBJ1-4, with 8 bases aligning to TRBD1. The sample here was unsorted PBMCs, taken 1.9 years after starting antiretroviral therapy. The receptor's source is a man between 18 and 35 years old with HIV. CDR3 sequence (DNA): TGTGCCAGCAGCCCTGGACAGGGACACGAAAAACTGTTTTTT. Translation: CASSPGQGHEKLFF.